This entry is about one T cell receptor beta chain. Unmatched junction bases numbered 3, after V lost 7 bases and J lost 3 bases. Germline V lookup: CDR1 SNHLY, CDR2 FYNNEI. This CDR3 has 12 amino acids. These data originate in a study of T cell responses to AZD1222 COVID-19 vaccine. The protocol was immunoSEQ multiplex PCR, while the TCRdb copy is restricted to in-frame clones and leaves out a portion. The sample lists about 140,000 clones, under 95% seen once, with roughly 2.8% in the top ten. V usage is TRBV2 and J usage is TRBJ2-7; 7 bases match TRBD1. The specimen comprised peripheral blood, sampled on day 0 of AZD1222 vaccination. This receptor was identified in an adult in good health. The CDR3 protein is CASKDRFYEQYF. The DNA for the CDR3 is TGTGCCAGCAAGGACAGGTTCTACGAGCAGTACTTC.